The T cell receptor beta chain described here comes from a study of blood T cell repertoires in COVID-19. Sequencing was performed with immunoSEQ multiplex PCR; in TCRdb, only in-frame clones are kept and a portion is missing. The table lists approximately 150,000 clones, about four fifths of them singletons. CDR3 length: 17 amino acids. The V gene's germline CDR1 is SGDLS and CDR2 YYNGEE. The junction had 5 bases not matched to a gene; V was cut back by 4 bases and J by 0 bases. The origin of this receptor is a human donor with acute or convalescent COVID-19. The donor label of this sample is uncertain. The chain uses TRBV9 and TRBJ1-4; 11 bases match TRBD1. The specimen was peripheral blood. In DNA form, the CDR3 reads TGTGCCAGCAGCTCCAGGGGACAGGGGGCAACTAATGAAAAACTGTTTTTT. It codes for CASSSRGQGATNEKLFF.